This T cell receptor (beta chain) was sequenced for a study of shared clonotypes between healthy human individuals. Sequenced by immunoSEQ multiplex PCR; TCRdb stores in-frame clones only, minus some. The table lists approximately 1,500,000 clones, roughly 96% of them singletons. This clone was counted once. The healthy adult donors were HIV-negative and reported no recent acute infections or vaccinations. Sequences were obtained from naive CD4+ T cells sorted from blood. Documented subset: CD45RA+ positively selected. The clonotype comes from a man under 40 in good health.

The CDR3 loop reads CASSFPGTGGLDTQYF. In nucleotides, the CDR3 is TGCGCCAGCAGCTTTCCCGGGACAGGGGGCTTGGATACGCAGTATTTT. The rearrangement links TRBV5-1 to TRBJ2-3; TRBD1 matches at 12 bases. The CDR3 runs 16 residues. The germline gives CDR1 SGHRS, CDR2 YFSETQ. V lost 2 bases and J lost 6; bases outside the gene matches: 7.